This is a list of T cell receptor beta chains from one sample in a study of regulatory T cells in long-lasting Graves disease. TCRdb reprocessed the multiplex PCR reads with MiXCR, giving one entry per CDR3 protein. The data hold around 400,000 distinct CDR3 sequences, with over 12% observed a single time. The data were also submitted as part of a second study, on T cells in Graves' hyperthyroidism and ophthalmopathy.

The specimen comprised peripheral blood mononuclear cells (PBMCs), sampled at new diagnosis, from a patient treated with antithyroid drugs. Receptors were obtained from a woman aged 35 to 49 with Graves disease. Both conserved end residues are part of each CDR3. The order of the fields is CDR3 protein, CDR3 DNA, J gene, V gene, CDR3 length, D gene, clone size. The D gene is left open where the match is weak. Clone size, where shown, is once, few, many, or a class for clones that have expanded.

cdr3_aa: CASSASAGGVETQYF; cdr3_nt: TGTGCCAGCAGCGCCTCAGCGGGAGGGGTAGAGACCCAGTACTTC; j_call: TRBJ2-5; v_call: TRBV11-2; cdr3_length: 15; d_call: TRBD2; clone_size: many
cdr3_aa: CASSLDVAPQETQYF; cdr3_nt: TGTGCCAGCAGCTTAGATGTGGCCCCCCAAGAGACCCAGTACTTC; j_call: TRBJ2-5; v_call: TRBV7-8; cdr3_length: 15; d_call: .; clone_size: many
cdr3_aa: CASSLPQGSYDEQFF; cdr3_nt: TGCGCCAGCAGTTTACCGCAGGGGTCCTACGATGAGCAGTTCTTC; j_call: TRBJ2-1; v_call: TRBV5-1; cdr3_length: 15; d_call: .; clone_size: .
cdr3_aa: CASNKGQGMYNEQFF; cdr3_nt: TGTGCCAGTAATAAGGGACAGGGAATGTACAATGAGCAGTTCTTC; j_call: TRBJ2-1; v_call: TRBV19; cdr3_length: 15; d_call: TRBD1; clone_size: .
cdr3_aa: CASSLGSPPGPYEQYF; cdr3_nt: TGTGCCAGCAGCCTTGGGAGCCCCCCGGGGCCCTACGAGCAGTACTTC; j_call: TRBJ2-7; v_call: TRBV7-6; cdr3_length: 16; d_call: .; clone_size: few
cdr3_aa: CATTGFFQETQYF; cdr3_nt: TGTGCCACCACAGGGTTTTTCCAAGAGACCCAGTACTTC; j_call: TRBJ2-5; v_call: TRBV6-1; cdr3_length: 13; d_call: .; clone_size: few
cdr3_aa: CASSFIIQGAPYEQYF; cdr3_nt: TGCGCCAGCAGCTTTATTATCCAGGGGGCCCCCTACGAGCAGTACTTC; j_call: TRBJ2-7; v_call: TRBV5-1; cdr3_length: 16; d_call: TRBD1; clone_size: few
cdr3_aa: CASSLRAFDGYTF; cdr3_nt: TGTGCCAGCAGCTTACGGGCCTTTGATGGCTACACCTTC; j_call: TRBJ1-2; v_call: TRBV11-1; cdr3_length: 13; d_call: .; clone_size: .
cdr3_aa: CASSARDNSYEQYF; cdr3_nt: TGTGCCAGCAGTGCTAGGGACAACTCCTACGAGCAGTACTTC; j_call: TRBJ2-7; v_call: TRBV12-3/TRBV12-4; cdr3_length: 14; d_call: .; clone_size: many
cdr3_aa: CASSLGQGTSEAFF; cdr3_nt: TGTGCCAGCAGTCTCGGACAGGGGACATCTGAAGCTTTCTTT; j_call: TRBJ1-1; v_call: TRBV27; cdr3_length: 14; d_call: TRBD1; clone_size: many
cdr3_aa: CSAFVLAGDNEQLF; cdr3_nt: TGCAGTGCTTTCGTACTAGCGGGAGATAATGAGCAGCTCTTC; j_call: TRBJ2-1; v_call: TRBV20-1; cdr3_length: 14; d_call: TRBD2; clone_size: few
cdr3_aa: CASSQLTGLLPGTDTQYF; cdr3_nt: TGTGCCAGCAGCCAACTGACAGGGCTACTCCCTGGGACAGATACGCAGTATTTT; j_call: TRBJ2-3; v_call: TRBV28; cdr3_length: 18; d_call: TRBD1; clone_size: many
cdr3_aa: CASSITDGYEQYF; cdr3_nt: TGTGCCAGTAGTATAACGGACGGGTACGAGCAGTACTTC; j_call: TRBJ2-7; v_call: TRBV19; cdr3_length: 13; d_call: .; clone_size: many
cdr3_aa: CSVDRGGGAMDF; cdr3_nt: TGCAGCGTTGATAGGGGTGGCGGGGCTATGGACTTC; j_call: TRBJ2-7; v_call: TRBV29-1; cdr3_length: 12; d_call: .; clone_size: few
cdr3_aa: CATSDFGPEGGKETQYF; cdr3_nt: TGTGCCACCAGTGATTTTGGGCCGGAGGGAGGAAAAGAGACCCAGTACTTC; j_call: TRBJ2-5; v_call: TRBV24-1; cdr3_length: 17; d_call: .; clone_size: many
cdr3_aa: CASSLIGQGSSTDTQYF; cdr3_nt: TGCGCCAGCAGCCTAATAGGCCAGGGGTCTAGCACAGATACGCAGTATTTT; j_call: TRBJ2-3; v_call: TRBV4-1; cdr3_length: 17; d_call: .; clone_size: .
cdr3_aa: CSVEARWGETQYF; cdr3_nt: TGCAGCGTTGAGGCCAGGTGGGGAGAGACCCAGTACTTC; j_call: TRBJ2-5; v_call: TRBV29-1; cdr3_length: 13; d_call: .; clone_size: many
cdr3_aa: CASRETGGSYNEQFF; cdr3_nt: TGTGCCAGCAGAGAGACAGGGGGGTCCTACAATGAGCAGTTCTTC; j_call: TRBJ2-1; v_call: TRBV2; cdr3_length: 15; d_call: TRBD1; clone_size: many
cdr3_aa: CASSIGLAGNEQFF; cdr3_nt: TGTGCCAGCAGTATTGGACTAGCGGGTAACGAGCAGTTCTTC; j_call: TRBJ2-1; v_call: TRBV2; cdr3_length: 14; d_call: TRBD2; clone_size: many
cdr3_aa: CASSASAQDYEQYF; cdr3_nt: TGTGCCAGCAGTGCTTCTGCACAGGACTACGAGCAGTACTTC; j_call: TRBJ2-7; v_call: TRBV2; cdr3_length: 14; d_call: .; clone_size: many
cdr3_aa: CSARKREAGSGEQYF; cdr3_nt: TGCAGTGCTAGGAAGCGGGAGGCCGGATCGGGGGAGCAGTACTTC; j_call: TRBJ2-7; v_call: TRBV20-1; cdr3_length: 15; d_call: TRBD2; clone_size: many
cdr3_aa: CASTSSRLARHEQFF; cdr3_nt: TGTGCCAGTACTTCGTCTAGACTAGCCCGTCATGAGCAGTTCTTC; j_call: TRBJ2-1; v_call: TRBV3-1; cdr3_length: 15; d_call: TRBD2; clone_size: many
cdr3_aa: CASSFLQATDTQYF; cdr3_nt: TGCGCCAGCAGCTTCTTACAGGCCACAGATACGCAGTATTTT; j_call: TRBJ2-3; v_call: TRBV5-1; cdr3_length: 14; d_call: .; clone_size: few
cdr3_aa: CASSQVRVTETQYF; cdr3_nt: TGTGCCAGCAGCCAAGTCAGGGTAACAGAGACCCAGTACTTC; j_call: TRBJ2-5; v_call: TRBV3-1; cdr3_length: 14; d_call: .; clone_size: many
cdr3_aa: CASSSGGQETQYF; cdr3_nt: TGTGCCAGCTCCTCCGGCGGGCAGGAGACCCAGTACTTC; j_call: TRBJ2-5; v_call: TRBV18; cdr3_length: 13; d_call: .; clone_size: many
cdr3_aa: CASSSSGMVNEKLFF; cdr3_nt: TGCGCCAGCAGCTCGTCCGGGATGGTTAATGAAAAACTGTTTTTT; j_call: TRBJ1-4; v_call: TRBV5-1; cdr3_length: 15; d_call: .; clone_size: .
cdr3_aa: CATSDPSLIQQYF; cdr3_nt: TGTGCCACCAGTGATCCCTCTCTCATCCAGCAGTACTTC; j_call: TRBJ2-5; v_call: TRBV24-1; cdr3_length: 13; d_call: .; clone_size: .
cdr3_aa: CASSLIASTYNEQFF; cdr3_nt: TGTGCCAGCAGCTTAATTGCGTCTACCTACAATGAGCAGTTCTTC; j_call: TRBJ2-1; v_call: TRBV7-3; cdr3_length: 15; d_call: .; clone_size: .
cdr3_aa: CASSDPGQGPTGELFF; cdr3_nt: TGTGCCAGCAGCGACCCGGGACAGGGACCCACCGGGGAGCTGTTTTTT; j_call: TRBJ2-2; v_call: TRBV7-9; cdr3_length: 16; d_call: TRBD1; clone_size: .
cdr3_aa: CASSLGGPYNSPLHF; cdr3_nt: TGTGCCAGCAGCTTAGGGGGACCCTATAATTCACCCCTCCACTTT; j_call: TRBJ1-6; v_call: TRBV11-3; cdr3_length: 15; d_call: .; clone_size: many
cdr3_aa: CASSGIVVTGNEQFF; cdr3_nt: TGTGCCAGCAGCGGGATCGTTGTTACGGGCAATGAGCAGTTCTTC; j_call: TRBJ2-1; v_call: TRBV11-2; cdr3_length: 15; d_call: .; clone_size: many
cdr3_aa: CASSSRGSADTQYF; cdr3_nt: TGTGCCAGCAGTTCCCGTGGTAGTGCAGATACGCAGTATTTT; j_call: TRBJ2-3; v_call: TRBV28; cdr3_length: 14; d_call: .; clone_size: few
cdr3_aa: CASSSIEGWGDGYTF; cdr3_nt: TGTGCCAGCAGTTCTATAGAGGGGTGGGGCGACGGCTACACCTTC; j_call: TRBJ1-2; v_call: TRBV28; cdr3_length: 15; d_call: .; clone_size: many
cdr3_aa: CASSLLASAIQETQYF; cdr3_nt: TGTGCCAGCAGCTTGTTAGCTAGCGCGATCCAAGAGACCCAGTACTTC; j_call: TRBJ2-5; v_call: TRBV11-1; cdr3_length: 16; d_call: .; clone_size: many
cdr3_aa: CASNADTQYF; cdr3_nt: TGTGCCAGCAATGCAGATACGCAGTATTTT; j_call: TRBJ2-3; v_call: TRBV2; cdr3_length: 10; d_call: .; clone_size: .
cdr3_aa: CASSLGHPDQPQHF; cdr3_nt: TGTGCCAGCAGTTTAGGGCATCCAGATCAGCCCCAGCATTTT; j_call: TRBJ1-5; v_call: TRBV28; cdr3_length: 14; d_call: .; clone_size: many
cdr3_aa: CATSWRTGGAETQYF; cdr3_nt: TGTGCCACCAGCTGGCGGACAGGGGGCGCAGAGACCCAGTACTTC; j_call: TRBJ2-5; v_call: TRBV15; cdr3_length: 15; d_call: TRBD1; clone_size: many
cdr3_aa: CASSLAQTSLNTGELFF; cdr3_nt: TGCGCCAGCAGCTTGGCCCAGACCTCCCTAAACACCGGGGAGCTGTTTTTT; j_call: TRBJ2-2; v_call: TRBV5-1; cdr3_length: 17; d_call: .; clone_size: many
cdr3_aa: CASRGLAGWYTQYF; cdr3_nt: TGTGCCAGCAGGGGACTAGCGGGATGGTATACGCAGTATTTT; j_call: TRBJ2-3; v_call: TRBV2; cdr3_length: 14; d_call: TRBD2; clone_size: many
cdr3_aa: CASSPSDYEQYF; cdr3_nt: TGCGCCAGCAGCCCCAGTGACTACGAGCAGTACTTC; j_call: TRBJ2-7; v_call: TRBV10-2; cdr3_length: 12; d_call: .; clone_size: many
cdr3_aa: CASSTSGVSTDTQYF; cdr3_nt: TGCGCCAGCAGCACTAGCGGGGTTAGCACAGATACGCAGTATTTT; j_call: TRBJ2-3; v_call: TRBV5-1; cdr3_length: 15; d_call: TRBD2; clone_size: .
cdr3_aa: CASTGLADPLDTQYF; cdr3_nt: TGTGCCAGCACCGGACTAGCGGATCCTCTAGATACGCAGTATTTT; j_call: TRBJ2-3; v_call: TRBV6-2/TRBV6-3; cdr3_length: 15; d_call: TRBD2; clone_size: many
cdr3_aa: CASGGTIGLEQYF; cdr3_nt: TGTGCCAGTGGCGGGACCATCGGGCTCGAGCAGTACTTC; j_call: TRBJ2-7; v_call: TRBV7-9; cdr3_length: 13; d_call: .; clone_size: many
cdr3_aa: CSAQAGVYNEQFF; cdr3_nt: TGCAGTGCCCAAGCGGGAGTCTACAATGAGCAGTTCTTC; j_call: TRBJ2-1; v_call: TRBV20-1; cdr3_length: 13; d_call: TRBD2; clone_size: many
cdr3_aa: CASSLEGSGKNNEQFF; cdr3_nt: TGTGCCAGCAGCTTAGAGGGTAGCGGGAAGAACAATGAGCAGTTCTTC; j_call: TRBJ2-1; v_call: TRBV11-3; cdr3_length: 16; d_call: TRBD2; clone_size: many
cdr3_aa: CASSLAGAETQYF; cdr3_nt: TGTGCCAGCAGTTTAGCGGGAGCGGAGACCCAGTACTTC; j_call: TRBJ2-5; v_call: TRBV28; cdr3_length: 13; d_call: TRBD2; clone_size: many
cdr3_aa: CASSTGTSGQAETQYF; cdr3_nt: TGTGCCAGCAGCACCGGGACTAGCGGGCAGGCGGAGACCCAGTACTTC; j_call: TRBJ2-5; v_call: TRBV2; cdr3_length: 16; d_call: TRBD2; clone_size: .
cdr3_aa: CSAWTGTQLSSGANVLTF; cdr3_nt: TGCAGTGCTTGGACCGGGACCCAACTTAGCTCTGGGGCCAACGTCCTGACTTTC; j_call: TRBJ2-6; v_call: TRBV20-1; cdr3_length: 18; d_call: .; clone_size: many
cdr3_aa: CSAYRTKYQETQYF; cdr3_nt: TGCAGTGCTTACAGGACTAAGTACCAAGAGACCCAGTACTTC; j_call: TRBJ2-5; v_call: TRBV20-1; cdr3_length: 14; d_call: .; clone_size: many
cdr3_aa: CASSLQGLGRANTGELFF; cdr3_nt: TGTGCCAGCAGTTTACAGGGGCTGGGGCGAGCGAACACCGGGGAGCTGTTTTTT; j_call: TRBJ2-2; v_call: TRBV28; cdr3_length: 18; d_call: .; clone_size: .
cdr3_aa: CASSLVGGGTGELFF; cdr3_nt: TGTGCCAGCAGCTTAGTGGGCGGGGGCACCGGGGAGCTGTTTTTT; j_call: TRBJ2-2; v_call: TRBV7-2; cdr3_length: 15; d_call: TRBD2; clone_size: few
cdr3_aa: CASSLGGIWAEGTEAFF; cdr3_nt: TGTGCCAGCAGCTTGGGGGGGATTTGGGCAGAGGGGACTGAAGCTTTCTTT; j_call: TRBJ1-1; v_call: TRBV5-8; cdr3_length: 17; d_call: .; clone_size: many
cdr3_aa: CASSSNSGPDNEQFF; cdr3_nt: TGTGCCAGCAGCTCGAATTCCGGGCCCGACAATGAGCAGTTCTTC; j_call: TRBJ2-1; v_call: TRBV7-3; cdr3_length: 15; d_call: .; clone_size: .
cdr3_aa: CASSQAVSGFTGELFF; cdr3_nt: TGTGCCAGCAGCCAAGCAGTTAGCGGATTCACCGGGGAGCTGTTTTTT; j_call: TRBJ2-2; v_call: TRBV3-1; cdr3_length: 16; d_call: .; clone_size: few
cdr3_aa: CAIGRESSDTQYF; cdr3_nt: TGTGCCATCGGACGGGAGTCATCAGATACGCAGTATTTT; j_call: TRBJ2-3; v_call: TRBV10-3; cdr3_length: 13; d_call: .; clone_size: many
cdr3_aa: CASSTRTSRQETQYF; cdr3_nt: TGTGCCAGCAGCACCAGGACTAGCAGGCAAGAGACCCAGTACTTC; j_call: TRBJ2-5; v_call: TRBV13; cdr3_length: 15; d_call: TRBD2; clone_size: few
cdr3_aa: CASSLGTMAQFF; cdr3_nt: TGTGCCAGCAGCCTAGGGACAATGGCGCAGTTCTTC; j_call: TRBJ2-1; v_call: TRBV11-1; cdr3_length: 12; d_call: .; clone_size: many
cdr3_aa: CASTRAERGYTF; cdr3_nt: TGTGCCAGTACCAGAGCAGAAAGGGGCTACACCTTC; j_call: TRBJ1-2; v_call: TRBV19; cdr3_length: 12; d_call: .; clone_size: .
cdr3_aa: CASSQEILTEAFF; cdr3_nt: TGCGCCAGCAGCCAGGAGATCCTCACTGAAGCTTTCTTT; j_call: TRBJ1-1; v_call: TRBV4-3; cdr3_length: 13; d_call: .; clone_size: many